These T cell receptor beta chains were read from a single sample in a study of T cells in Graves' hyperthyroidism and ophthalmopathy. TCRdb recomputed calls from the multiplex PCR reads with MiXCR, one row per CDR3 protein. The data contain about 210,000 distinct CDR3 sequences, under 20% of them singletons. What was sequenced was blood. These receptors were obtained from a man aged 45-65 years with Graves' hyperthyroidism. Both conserved end residues are part of each CDR3. The order of the fields is J gene, D gene, V gene, clone size, CDR3 protein, CDR3 DNA. The D gene is left open where the match is weak. Clone sizes are given selectively: once, few, many, or a class where the clone is expanded.

>TRBJ2-5|TRBD2|TRBV20-1|many
CSARALTGTSGRETQYF
TGCAGTGCTAGAGCACTAACCGGGACTAGCGGGAGGGAGACCCAGTACTTC
>TRBJ1-3|.|TRBV7-9|many
CASSLVGAPGNTIYF
TGTGCCAGCAGCTTAGTAGGGGCGCCTGGAAACACCATATATTTT
>TRBJ1-4|.|TRBV11-3|.
CASRASATNEKLFF
TGTGCCAGCAGGGCGAGCGCCACTAATGAAAAACTGTTTTTT
>TRBJ2-5|TRBD2|TRBV2|.
CASSGGLAGFQETQYF
TGTGCCAGCAGTGGGGGTCTAGCGGGATTCCAAGAGACCCAGTACTTC
>TRBJ2-2|TRBD2|TRBV14|few
CASSQDSLALYTGELFF
TGTGCCAGCAGCCAAGATTCACTAGCGCTATACACCGGGGAGCTGTTTTTT
>TRBJ2-2|.|TRBV2|many
CASRRHPNTGELFF
TGTGCCAGCAGGAGACACCCGAACACCGGGGAGCTGTTTTTT
>TRBJ1-5|TRBD1|TRBV6-2/TRBV6-3|few
CASSYSKQGDPREPQHF
TGTGCCAGCAGTTACTCCAAACAGGGGGACCCCAGGGAGCCCCAGCATTTT
>TRBJ2-1|TRBD2|TRBV20-1|few
CSAYSASGSIHNEQFF
TGCAGTGCGTACTCTGCTAGCGGGAGCATCCACAATGAGCAGTTCTTC
>TRBJ2-7|.|TRBV7-9|.
CASSRDRLEQYF
TGTGCCAGCAGCCGAGACAGGCTAGAGCAGTACTTC
>TRBJ2-5|.|TRBV30|few
CAWSRTVRAQYF
TGTGCCTGGAGTCGGACAGTACGGGCCCAGTACTTC
>TRBJ2-1|.|TRBV7-9|many
CASSLFRGDEQFF
TGTGCCAGCAGCTTATTCCGCGGGGATGAGCAGTTCTTC
>TRBJ1-5|.|TRBV2|many
CASNPTQASNQPQHF
TGTGCCAGCAACCCAACACAGGCAAGCAATCAGCCCCAGCATTTT
>TRBJ2-1|.|TRBV11-2|few
CASRRFFSSYNEQFF
TGTGCCAGCAGAAGATTTTTTAGCTCCTACAATGAGCAGTTCTTC
>TRBJ2-3|.|TRBV7-2|many
CASSPGLAPRTDTQYF
TGTGCCAGCAGCCCGGGATTAGCCCCACGCACAGATACGCAGTATTTT
>TRBJ2-1|.|TRBV7-9|.
CASSSRDTHNEQFF
TGTGCCAGCAGCTCCCGGGACACTCACAATGAGCAGTTCTTC
>TRBJ2-1|TRBD2|TRBV19|few
CASTSGRTYNEQFF
TGTGCCAGTACTAGCGGGAGGACCTACAATGAGCAGTTCTTC
>TRBJ1-1|.|TRBV2|many
CASSVRSTEAFF
TGTGCCAGCAGTGTGCGGTCGACTGAAGCTTTCTTT
>TRBJ2-1|TRBD2|TRBV18|many
CASSPGISGGYNEQFF
TGTGCCAGCTCACCAGGGATTAGCGGGGGATACAATGAGCAGTTCTTC
>TRBJ2-3|TRBD2|TRBV7-3|.
CASSLTSGTVGDTDTQYF
TGTGCCAGCAGCTTGACTAGCGGGACGGTGGGGGACACAGATACGCAGTATTTT
>TRBJ2-2|TRBD1|TRBV2|many
CASSGTGGVTGELFF
TGTGCCAGCAGCGGGACAGGGGGCGTCACCGGGGAGCTGTTTTTT
>TRBJ2-7|.|TRBV12-3/TRBV12-4|.
CASSLKSGGSYEQYF
TGTGCCAGCAGTTTAAAGTCTGGCGGCTCCTACGAGCAGTACTTC
>TRBJ2-3|.|TRBV11-2|many
CASSSTLSADTQYF
TGTGCCAGCAGCTCAACGCTGTCAGCAGATACGCAGTATTTT
>TRBJ2-2|TRBD1|TRBV19|.
CASSIFRGQGGTGELFF
TGTGCCAGTAGTATTTTTAGGGGACAGGGCGGAACCGGGGAGCTGTTTTTT
>TRBJ2-3|.|TRBV20-1|many
CSATPRGLNTDTQYF
TGCAGTGCAACCCCCCGCGGACTAAACACAGATACGCAGTATTTT
>TRBJ2-7|.|TRBV5-1|many
CASSLFDSYEQYF
TGCGCCAGCAGTCTTTTCGACAGCTACGAGCAGTACTTC
>TRBJ2-3|TRBD1|TRBV7-6|many
CASSTRQGADTDTQYF
TGTGCCAGCAGCACAAGACAGGGGGCGGACACAGATACGCAGTATTTT
>TRBJ2-5|TRBD2|TRBV11-2|few
CASSLAGVETQYF
TGTGCCAGCAGTCTAGCGGGAGTGGAGACCCAGTACTTC
>TRBJ2-7|TRBD2|TRBV28|many
CASSLSWLAGVGEQYF
TGTGCCAGCAGTTTGAGTTGGCTAGCGGGCGTGGGAGAGCAGTACTTC
>TRBJ2-1|.|TRBV6-1|many
CASSEDSVLAYRNNEQFF
TGTGCCAGCAGTGAAGATTCTGTGCTAGCGTATAGAAACAATGAGCAGTTCTTC
>TRBJ1-2|TRBD1|TRBV3-1|many
CASSQTGAGYTF
TGTGCCAGCAGCCAAACAGGGGCCGGCTACACCTTC
>TRBJ2-3|.|TRBV20-1|many
CSARLTQDTQYF
TGCAGTGCTAGACTGACTCAAGATACGCAGTATTTT
>TRBJ1-2|TRBD1|TRBV9|.
CASSVRTGDGYTF
TGTGCCAGCAGCGTACGGACAGGGGATGGCTACACCTTC
>TRBJ1-2|.|TRBV20-1|many
CSARSTGSKHYGYTF
TGCAGTGCTAGATCGACGGGGTCTAAGCACTATGGCTACACCTTC
>TRBJ2-1|.|TRBV5-1|many
CASSLEQLARSDEQFF
TGCGCCAGCAGCTTGGAGCAGCTAGCACGGAGCGATGAGCAGTTCTTC
>TRBJ2-7|TRBD2|TRBV7-2|many
CASSPRTSGRAYEQYF
TGTGCCAGCAGCCCGCGGACTAGCGGGAGAGCCTACGAGCAGTACTTC
>TRBJ2-7|.|TRBV10-3|few
CAISPGEHEQYF
TGTGCCATCAGTCCGGGTGAACACGAGCAGTACTTC
>TRBJ2-1|.|TRBV12-3/TRBV12-4|few
CASSRSQIEQFF
TGTGCCAGCAGCCGGAGCCAAATTGAGCAGTTCTTC
>TRBJ2-1|TRBD2|TRBV5-1|many
CASSLRYRTSGTYNEQFF
TGCGCCAGCAGCCTTAGGTATCGGACTAGCGGCACCTACAATGAGCAGTTCTTC
>TRBJ2-7|.|TRBV29-1|.
CSVSQSYEQYF
TGCAGCGTATCCCAGTCCTACGAGCAGTACTTC
>TRBJ1-6|.|TRBV11-2|once
CASSLEEGWNSPLHF
TGTGCCAGCAGCTTAGAGGAGGGATGGAATTCACCCCTCCACTTT
>TRBJ1-6|.|TRBV28|few
CATTNWNSPLHF
TGTGCCACCACCAATTGGAATTCACCCCTCCACTTT